This TCR beta chain stems from a study of shared clonotypes between healthy human individuals. Trimming at V came to 8 bases and at J to 8 bases, leaving 5 bases not matched to a gene. The germline V gene encodes CDR1 MDHEN and CDR2 SYDVKM. The CDR3 loop spans 12 amino acids. Clones were sequenced by immunoSEQ multiplex PCR, and TCRdb holds only the in-frame ones, with some missing. The sample includes millions of clones, roughly 92% of them seen just once. The V and J genes are TRBV28 and TRBJ1-4, with 7 bases aligning to TRBD1. This receptor was taken from a man between 18 and 29 years old in good health. The sample comprised naive CD4+ T cells sorted from blood. Subset reported: CD45RA+ positively selected. The CDR3 nucleotides are TGTGCCAGCCAGACAGGGAGCGAAAAACTGTTTTTT. Translating gives CASQTGSEKLFF.